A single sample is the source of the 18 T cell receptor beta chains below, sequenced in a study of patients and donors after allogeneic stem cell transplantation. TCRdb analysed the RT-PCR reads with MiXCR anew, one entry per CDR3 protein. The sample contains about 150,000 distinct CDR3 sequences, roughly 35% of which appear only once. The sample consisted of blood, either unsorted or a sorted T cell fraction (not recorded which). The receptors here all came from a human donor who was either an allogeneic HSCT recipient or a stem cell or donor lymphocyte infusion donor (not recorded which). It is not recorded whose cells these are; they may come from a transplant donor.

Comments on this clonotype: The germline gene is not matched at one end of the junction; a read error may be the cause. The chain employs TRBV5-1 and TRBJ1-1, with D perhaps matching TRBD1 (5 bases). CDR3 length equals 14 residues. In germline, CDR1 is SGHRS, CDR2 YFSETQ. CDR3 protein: CASSIGAFGTEAYF. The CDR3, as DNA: TGCGCCAGCAGCATCGGGGCTTTCGGCACTGAAGCTTACTTT.

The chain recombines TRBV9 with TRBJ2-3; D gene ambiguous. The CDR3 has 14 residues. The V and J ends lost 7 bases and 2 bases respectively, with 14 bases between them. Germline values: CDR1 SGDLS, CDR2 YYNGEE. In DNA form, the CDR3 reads TGTGCCAGCGGCTTCCAGGATTTCACAGATACGCAGTATTTT. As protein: CASGFQDFTDTQYF.

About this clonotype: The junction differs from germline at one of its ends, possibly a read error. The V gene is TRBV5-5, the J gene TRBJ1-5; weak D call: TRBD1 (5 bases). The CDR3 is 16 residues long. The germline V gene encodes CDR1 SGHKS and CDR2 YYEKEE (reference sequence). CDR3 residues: CTSSLGLGGPNQPQHF. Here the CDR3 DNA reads TGTACCAGCAGCTTGGGACTTGGGGGTCCCAATCAGCCCCAGCATTTT.

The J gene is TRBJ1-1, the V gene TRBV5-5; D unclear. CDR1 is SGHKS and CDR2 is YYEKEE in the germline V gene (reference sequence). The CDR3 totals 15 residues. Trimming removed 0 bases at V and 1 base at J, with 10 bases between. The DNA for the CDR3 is TGTGCCAGCAGCTTGGTGGTCGGCGGGAACACTGAAGCTTTCTTT. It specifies CASSLVVGGNTEAFF. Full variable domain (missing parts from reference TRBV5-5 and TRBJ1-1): DAGVTQSPTHLIKTRGQQVTLRCSPISGHKSVSWYQQVLGQGPQFIFQYYEKEERGRGNFPDRFSARQFPNYSSELNVNALLLGDSALYLCASSLVVGGNTEAFFGQGTRLTVV.

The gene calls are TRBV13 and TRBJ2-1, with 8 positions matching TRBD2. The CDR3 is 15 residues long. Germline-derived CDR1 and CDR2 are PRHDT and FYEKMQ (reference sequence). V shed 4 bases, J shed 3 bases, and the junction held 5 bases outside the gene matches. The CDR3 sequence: CASSSAGGGYNEQFF. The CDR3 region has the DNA TGTGCCAGCAGCTCCGCGGGGGGCGGCTACAATGAGCAGTTCTTC.

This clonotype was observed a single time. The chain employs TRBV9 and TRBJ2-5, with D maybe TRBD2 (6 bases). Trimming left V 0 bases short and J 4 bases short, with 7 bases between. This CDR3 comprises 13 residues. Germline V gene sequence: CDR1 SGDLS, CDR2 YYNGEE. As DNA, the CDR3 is TGTGCCAGCAGCGTAGGGGACTTAGAGACCCAGTACTTC. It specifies CASSVGDLETQYF.

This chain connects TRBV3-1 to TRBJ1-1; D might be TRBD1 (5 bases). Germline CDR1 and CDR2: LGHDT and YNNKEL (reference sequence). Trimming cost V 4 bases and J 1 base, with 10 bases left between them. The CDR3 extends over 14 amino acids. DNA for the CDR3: TGTGCCAGCAGCCCCTCGGACAAGAACACTGAAGCTTTCTTT. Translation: CASSPSDKNTEAFF.

CDR3 sequence reads: CSAFDRRLAKNIQYF. In nucleotides, the CDR3 is TGCAGTGCCTTCGACAGGCGTCTGGCCAAAAACATTCAGTACTTC. The chain is built from TRBV20-1 and TRBJ2-4, with a possible D match to TRBD1 (6 bases). This CDR3 has 15 residues. The germline V and J ends were trimmed by 6 bases and 1 base, with 16 bases remaining between them. CDR1 is DFQATT, CDR2 SNEGSKA, per germline (reference sequence).

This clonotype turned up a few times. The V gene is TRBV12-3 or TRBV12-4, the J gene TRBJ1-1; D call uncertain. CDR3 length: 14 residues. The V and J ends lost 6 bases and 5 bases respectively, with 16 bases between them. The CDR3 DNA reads TGTGCCAGCAGCCCCGGGTCCAGAGGGACTGAAGCTTTCTTT. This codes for CASSPGSRGTEAFF.

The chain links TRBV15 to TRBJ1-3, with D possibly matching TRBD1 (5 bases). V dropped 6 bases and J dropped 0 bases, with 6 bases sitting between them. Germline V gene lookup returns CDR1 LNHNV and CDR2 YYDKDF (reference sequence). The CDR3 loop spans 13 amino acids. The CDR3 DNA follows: TGTGCCACCAGAGACAGCTCTGGAAACACCATATATTTT. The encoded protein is CATRDSSGNTIYF.

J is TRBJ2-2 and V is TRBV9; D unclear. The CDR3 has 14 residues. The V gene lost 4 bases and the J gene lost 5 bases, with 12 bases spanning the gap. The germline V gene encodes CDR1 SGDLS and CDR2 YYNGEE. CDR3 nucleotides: TGTGCCAGCAGCTCCTCTTTCGTGACCGGGGAGCTGTTTTTT. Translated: CASSSSFVTGELFF.

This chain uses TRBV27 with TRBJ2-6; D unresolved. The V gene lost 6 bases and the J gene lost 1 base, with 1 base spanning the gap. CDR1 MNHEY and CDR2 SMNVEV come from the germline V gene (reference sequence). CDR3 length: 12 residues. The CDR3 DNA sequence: TGTGCCAGCAGGTCTGGGGCCAACGTCCTGACTTTC. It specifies CASRSGANVLTF.

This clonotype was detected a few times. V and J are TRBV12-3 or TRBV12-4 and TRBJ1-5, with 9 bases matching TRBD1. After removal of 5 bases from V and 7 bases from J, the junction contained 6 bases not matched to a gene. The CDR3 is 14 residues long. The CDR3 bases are TGTGCCAGCAGTCAGGGACAGGGCCGACAGCCCCAGCATTTT. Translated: CASSQGQGRQPQHF.

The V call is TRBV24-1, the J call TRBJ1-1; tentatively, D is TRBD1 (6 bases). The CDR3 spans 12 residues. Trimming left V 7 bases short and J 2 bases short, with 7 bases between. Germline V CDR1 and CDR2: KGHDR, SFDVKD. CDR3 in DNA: TGTGCCACCAGGGGGGCCAACACTGAAGCTTTCTTT. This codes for CATRGANTEAFF.

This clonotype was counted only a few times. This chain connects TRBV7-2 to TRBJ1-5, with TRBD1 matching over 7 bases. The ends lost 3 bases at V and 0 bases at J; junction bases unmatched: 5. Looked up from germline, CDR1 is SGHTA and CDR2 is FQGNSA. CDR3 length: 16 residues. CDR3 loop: CASSFTGTVSNQPQHF. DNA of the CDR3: TGTGCCAGCAGCTTTACCGGGACAGTTAGCAATCAGCCCCAGCATTTT.

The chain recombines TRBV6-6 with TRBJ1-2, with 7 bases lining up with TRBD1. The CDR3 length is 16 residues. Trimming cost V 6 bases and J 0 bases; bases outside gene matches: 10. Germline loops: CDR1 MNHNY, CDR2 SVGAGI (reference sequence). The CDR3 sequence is CASSDGQAKANYGYTF. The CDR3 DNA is TGTGCCAGCAGCGACGGACAGGCCAAAGCTAACTATGGCTACACCTTC.

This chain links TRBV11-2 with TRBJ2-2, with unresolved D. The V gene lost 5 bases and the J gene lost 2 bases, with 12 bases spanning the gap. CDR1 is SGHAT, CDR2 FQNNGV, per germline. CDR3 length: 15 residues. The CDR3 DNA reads TGTGCCAGCAGCCGACTGTGGGATAACACCGGGGAGCTGTTTTTT. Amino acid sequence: CASSRLWDNTGELFF.

The CDR3 spells CASSYLRQGEAFF. The CDR3, as DNA: TGTGCCAGCAGTTACCTGAGACAGGGTGAAGCTTTCTTT. The genes are TRBV6-5 and TRBJ1-1; 7 nucleotides match TRBD1. V shed 2 bases and J 7 bases; nucleotides not matched to a gene: 4. This CDR3 has 13 amino acids. In germline, CDR1 is MNHEY, CDR2 SVGAGI.